The T cell receptor (beta chain) under discussion was sequenced for a study of T-cell memory formation after mild COVID-19. Study as a whole: TCR clusters mostly belonged to single donors.

There are 14 residues in the CDR3. V lost 6 bases to trimming and J lost 0 bases, with 10 bases between them. Germline V gene sequence: CDR1 LGHDT, CDR2 YNNKEL (reference sequence). TCRdb used MiXCR to reprocess the 5' RACE reads, holding one entry per CDR3 protein. The sample contains about 82,000 distinct CDR3 sequences, 9.5% to 15% of which appear only once. Broader study findings: The study found balanced CD4/CD8 in clones contracting day 15 to 85 and a CD4+ lean in later expanders.

This clonotype was recorded a few times. Its antigen remains unknown. This rearrangement joins TRBV3-1 to TRBJ2-3; D is unresolved. Sequencing was carried out using PBMCs or a T cell subset sorted from them (not recorded which). This receptor was obtained from a man aged 18 to 30 who had mild COVID-19 (a few samples of this study predate the infection). Cell type and time point are not known. CDR3 DNA: TGTGCCAGCAGGGCAACTACAAGCACAGATACGCAGTATTTT. Amino acids: CASRATTSTDTQYF.